The 11 T cell receptor beta chains below were found in one sample sequenced in a study of T cell repertoires in cytomegalovirus infection. No antigen has been assigned to these receptors. TCRdb used MiXCR to reprocess the reads, holding one entry per CDR3 protein. The profile covers about 120,000 distinct CDR3 sequences, with roughly 9.1% appearing a single time and around 33% taken by the ten largest. The sequencing input was PBMCs, sequenced either directly or after in vitro stimulation (not recorded which). The source is a human donor in good health (CMV status not recorded). Some clones in this sample may be carry-over from other donors' samples.

This chain uses TRBV12-3 or TRBV12-4 with TRBJ2-5, with D possibly TRBD2 on 6 matching bases. The V end was cut by 1 base, the J end by 5 bases, with 14 bases between. This CDR3 has 15 amino acids. CDR3 amino acids: CASSLVMGGGETQYF. DNA of the CDR3: TGTGCCAGCAGTTTAGTAATGGGAGGCGGGGAGACCCAGTACTTC.

This clonotype occurred a few times. This chain joins TRBV7-8 and TRBJ1-4; 7 bases fit TRBD1. The trim removed 0 bases at V and 13 bases at J, leaving 11 bases unmatched. Germline V gives CDR1 SGHVS, CDR2 FQNEAQ. The CDR3 covers 15 residues. The CDR3 DNA reads TGTGCCAGCAGCTTAGCCCAAGGGGGCAGGTTGGGACTGTTTTTT. Its translation is CASSLAQGGRLGLFF.

This clonotype was detected a few times. The chain uses TRBV19 and TRBJ1-2; the D gene is possibly TRBD1 (6 bases). The length of the CDR3 is 13 residues. Germline values: CDR1 LNHDA, CDR2 SQIVND (reference sequence). The germline V and J ends were trimmed by 4 bases and 4 bases, with 10 bases remaining between them. The CDR3 region is CASSTTTGYGYTF. The DNA for the CDR3 is TGTGCCAGTAGTACCACGACAGGCTATGGCTACACCTTC.

The table lists this clonotype with many counts. CDR3 protein: CASRGQGKETQYF. The CDR3 bases are TGTGCCAGCAGGGGACAGGGGAAAGAGACCCAGTACTTC. V is TRBV7-9 and J is TRBJ2-5; TRBD1 matches at 10 bases. Per the germline V gene, CDR1 is SEHNR and CDR2 is FQNEAQ (reference sequence). V was clipped by 6 bases and J by 3 bases; unmatched bases: 1. The CDR3 has 13 residues.

This clonotype was seen many times. The chain joins TRBV7-3 to TRBJ2-2, with D maybe TRBD2 (5 bases). This CDR3 spans 14 amino acids. The ends were cut back, 7 bases at V and 2 bases at J, with 11 bases in the middle. Germline CDR1 reads SGHTA; CDR2 reads FQGTGA. CDR3 coding DNA: TGTGCCAGCACCCCGGACTCAAACACCGGGGAGCTGTTTTTT. This gives the protein CASTPDSNTGELFF.

This clonotype occurred a few times. The gene calls are TRBV28 and TRBJ1-3; D gene unclear. The CDR3 loop spans 14 amino acids. Trimming removed 6 bases at V and 1 base at J, with 10 bases between. The V gene's germline CDR1 is MDHEN and CDR2 SYDVKM. Here the CDR3 reads CASSGGESGNTIYF. In nucleotides, the CDR3 is TGTGCCAGCAGCGGCGGGGAGTCTGGAAACACCATATATTTT.

The V and J genes are TRBV19 and TRBJ2-3, with D possibly being TRBD1 (6 bases). The CDR3 has 15 residues. V was clipped by 0 bases and J by 4 bases, with 11 bases between them. CDR1 is LNHDA, CDR2 SQIVND, per germline (reference sequence). The CDR3 protein is CASSIDRGASDTQYF. CDR3 coding DNA: TGTGCCAGTAGTATAGACAGGGGCGCGTCAGATACGCAGTATTTT.

This clonotype occurred many times. The V gene is TRBV11-2, the J gene TRBJ2-7; TRBD2 is a possible D gene (5 bases). Germline V CDR1 and CDR2: SGHAT, FQNNGV. The germline V and J ends were trimmed by 1 base and 1 base, with 11 bases remaining between them. The CDR3 is made up of 15 amino acids. The CDR3 is CASSLALAQSYEQYF. The CDR3 DNA follows: TGTGCCAGCAGCTTAGCGTTAGCGCAATCCTACGAGCAGTACTTC.

This clonotype was detected only a few times. The chain joins TRBV6-2 or TRBV6-3 to TRBJ2-7; D unresolved. In germline, CDR1 is MNHEY, CDR2 SVGEGT. V lost 8 bases and J 1 base, leaving 12 bases between the germline ends. The CDR3 runs 13 residues. CDR3 nucleotides: TGTGCCAGCCGTTCAACGGGTTCCTACGAGCAGTACTTC. Its translation is CASRSTGSYEQYF.

This clonotype showed up many times. The chain carries TRBV12-3 or TRBV12-4 and TRBJ2-7, with a tentative D call TRBD2 (5 bases). Trimming cost V 2 bases and J 4 bases, with 12 bases left between them. The CDR3 runs 14 residues. CDR3 amino acids: CASSLTRPGYEQYF. The DNA for the CDR3 is TGTGCCAGCAGTTTAACAAGGCCGGGGTACGAGCAGTACTTC.

J is TRBJ2-1 and V is TRBV6-2 or TRBV6-3; 12 bases line up with TRBD2. The V and J ends lost 6 bases and 3 bases, in that order; junction bases with no gene match: 12. This CDR3 spans 18 amino acids. Per the germline V gene, CDR1 is MNHEY and CDR2 is SVGEGT. CDR3 in amino acids: CASSRPSGRAGRYNEQFF. CDR3 DNA: TGTGCCAGCAGCCGACCTAGCGGGAGGGCCGGCCGCTACAATGAGCAGTTCTTC.